This passage covers 15 T cell receptor beta chains from one sample sequenced in a study of blood T cell repertoires in COVID-19. The repertoire was sequenced with immunoSEQ multiplex PCR; TCRdb's copy has only in-frame clones and lacks some. The sample shows 150,000 to 200,000 clones, nearly 90% of them seen only once. Input material: peripheral blood. These receptors were obtained from a man over 45 with acute or convalescent COVID-19.

As DNA, the CDR3 is TGTGCCAGCAGCTTAGCCGCCAGGGGGGCGGAAGAGACCCAGTACTTC. Amino acid sequence: CASSLAARGAEETQYF. The V gene is TRBV11-2, the J gene TRBJ2-5, with D possibly TRBD1 on 7 matching bases. Trimming stripped 1 base from V and 3 bases from J, with 15 bases between. The CDR3 has 16 amino acids. The V gene's germline CDR1 is SGHAT and CDR2 FQNNGV.

The rearrangement joins TRBV18 to TRBJ1-5, with D perhaps TRBD1 (6 bases). V was cut by 6 bases and J by 5 bases, with 11 bases left in between. Germline V gene lookup returns CDR1 KGHSH and CDR2 LQKENI. This CDR3 has 13 amino acids. The chain's CDR3 is CASSGGADQPQHF. The CDR3 region has the DNA TGTGCCAGCTCGGGGGGGGCAGATCAGCCCCAGCATTTT.

V is TRBV27 and J is TRBJ1-6; tentative D call: TRBD1 (5 bases). Per the germline V gene, CDR1 is MNHEY and CDR2 is SMNVEV (reference sequence). CDR3 length: 14 residues. V lost 5 bases, J lost 9 bases, and 14 bases lay in between. Written as DNA, the CDR3 is TGTGCCAGCAGTACCACCGGGGGGATTTCACCCCTCCACTTT. The encoded protein is CASSTTGGISPLHF.

This clone was recorded once. This chain uses TRBV20-1 with TRBJ2-1, with D maybe TRBD2 (6 bases). The CDR3 runs to 14 residues. Trimming left V 3 bases short and J 4 bases short, with 13 bases between. Germline V gene sequence: CDR1 DFQATT, CDR2 SNEGSKA (reference sequence). The CDR3 DNA sequence: TGCAGTGCTAGTAGTCAGCGGGCATACAATGAGCAGTTCTTC. It codes for CSASSQRAYNEQFF.

This clone was recorded only once. The genes are TRBV19 and TRBJ2-3, with D unclear. CDR1 is LNHDA and CDR2 is SQIVND in the germline V gene (reference sequence). The CDR3 sequence is 11 residues long. The V end lost 6 bases, the J end lost 4 bases, and 5 bases lay between the germline ends. The CDR3 loop reads CASRLSDTQYF. The CDR3 DNA reads as TGTGCCAGTAGACTCTCAGATACGCAGTATTTT.

The table lists this clone with a count of one. This chain uses TRBV19 with TRBJ1-5, with TRBD1 matching over 7 bases. CDR1 and CDR2 (germline): LNHDA, SQIVND (reference sequence). This CDR3 comprises 13 residues. V gave up 3 bases and J gave up 7 bases; unmatched junction bases: 3. Here the CDR3 reads CASSMSRGQPQHF. In DNA form, the CDR3 reads TGTGCCAGTAGTATGTCCAGGGGGCAGCCCCAGCATTTT.

V usage is TRBV19 and J usage is TRBJ2-3; tentative D call: TRBD2 (5 bases). V lost 10 bases and J 0 bases, leaving 11 bases between the germline ends. This CDR3 has 13 amino acids. Germline V CDR1 and CDR2: LNHDA, SQIVND (reference sequence). CDR3 residues: CATQGLSTDTQYF. The CDR3 coding sequence is TGTGCCACCCAAGGACTTAGCACAGATACGCAGTATTTT.

The J gene is TRBJ2-5, the V gene TRBV9; D might be TRBD2 (5 bases). This CDR3 comprises 14 residues. Trimming pared 4 bases from V and 3 bases from J, leaving 13 bases between. Germline V gene data show CDR1 as SGDLS and CDR2 as YYNGEE. The CDR3 loop reads CASSPGMAEETQYF. The DNA for the CDR3 is TGTGCCAGCAGCCCCGGGATGGCAGAAGAGACCCAGTACTTC.

The gene calls are TRBV11-2 and TRBJ1-6, with 8 bases aligning to TRBD1. In germline, CDR1 is SGHAT, CDR2 FQNNGV. The V gene end was trimmed by 5 bases and the J gene end by 8 bases; junction bases not matched to a gene: 2. This CDR3 has 13 residues. The DNA of the CDR3 is TGTGCCAGCAGCGTGGACAGGGATTCACCCCTCCACTTT. Amino acids: CASSVDRDSPLHF.

The rearrangement uses TRBV2 and TRBJ1-3; D is perhaps TRBD1 (5 bases). Germline V gives CDR1 SNHLY, CDR2 FYNNEI. This CDR3 has 13 residues. Trimming shortened V by 6 bases and J by 2 bases, and 8 bases separated the two germline ends. The CDR3 spells CASSARAGNTIYF. Written as DNA, the CDR3 is TGTGCCAGCAGCGCCAGGGCTGGAAACACCATATATTTT.

CDR3 nucleotide sequence: TGTGCCAGCAGCATACCGGGACTAGCGGTTGCTGATGAGCAGTTCTTC. Amino acid sequence: CASSIPGLAVADEQFF. The chain couples TRBV7-2 to TRBJ2-1, with 11 bases fitting TRBD2. Looked up from germline, CDR1 is SGHTA and CDR2 is FQGNSA. The CDR3 spans 16 residues. The ends lost 5 bases at V and 8 bases at J; junction bases unmatched: 11.

J is TRBJ1-2 and V is TRBV4-2, with no clear D. The CDR3 covers 14 residues. The germline V gene has CDR1 LGHNA and CDR2 YNFKEQ. Trimming stripped 1 base from V and 1 base from J, with 7 bases between. CDR3: CASSQGRSNYGYTF. In DNA form, the CDR3 reads TGTGCCAGCAGCCAAGGACGGAGTAACTATGGCTACACCTTC.

This clone has just a few counts. The J gene is TRBJ1-2, the V gene TRBV10-3, with 7 bases identical to TRBD1. Germline V gene data show CDR1 as ENHRY and CDR2 as SYGVKD. This CDR3 comprises 13 residues. J lost 7 bases, V lost 7 bases, and 9 bases had no gene match. The CDR3 sequence is CAITVDRVSGYTF. CDR3 DNA sequence: TGTGCCATCACCGTCGACAGGGTATCTGGCTACACCTTC.

The chain employs TRBV6-6 and TRBJ1-1; 10 bases map to TRBD1. The CDR3 spans 12 residues. Germline loops: CDR1 MNHNY, CDR2 SVGAGI (reference sequence). The V gene end was trimmed by 6 bases and the J gene end by 11 bases; junction bases not matched to a gene: 6. Here the CDR3 DNA reads TGTGCCAGCAGCTCCGGACAGGGGGGTGCTTTCTTT. Translation: CASSSGQGGAFF.

This chain links TRBV6-6 with TRBJ1-2, with 7 bases that match TRBD1. The V and J ends lost 2 bases and 5 bases, in that order; junction bases with no gene match: 5. The CDR3 has 14 amino acids. CDR1 and CDR2 from the germline V gene are MNHNY and SVGAGI (reference sequence). The CDR3 protein is CASSYRAGGYGYTF. The CDR3 nucleotides are TGTGCCAGCAGTTACAGGGCAGGGGGGTATGGCTACACCTTC.